The present T cell receptor beta chain was sequenced within a study of T-cell memory formation after mild COVID-19. Study summary: Across donors, TCR clusters were largely donor specific.

The CDR3 has 16 amino acids. CDR1 and CDR2 from the germline V gene are SGDLS and YYNGEE. Trimming removed 3 bases at V and 0 bases at J, with 14 bases between. Using constant-segment primers, 5'RACE produced TCR alpha and TCR beta cDNA libraries carrying sample barcodes and UMIs. TCRdb redid the calling of the 5' RACE reads with MiXCR, one entry per CDR3 protein. The data hold around 300,000 distinct CDR3 sequences, with around 13% observed a single time. The study, taken as a whole, reports: The finding that pre-infection memory included some responding clones suggested that cross-reactive memory joined. Clones which contracted sat mainly in CM and EM if CD4+, and in EMRA if CD8+.

On this clonotype: Antigen unknown.

This TCR came from a young man who had mild COVID-19 (a few samples of this study predate the infection). Cell type and time point are not known. The rearrangement uses TRBV9 and TRBJ2-3; D not resolved. Sequences were obtained from PBMCs or a T cell subset sorted from them (not recorded which). This chain's CDR3 is CASSAPTLSSTDTQYF. The CDR3 region has the DNA TGTGCCAGCAGCGCCCCGACTTTGTCCAGCACAGATACGCAGTATTTT.